Shown below are 6 T cell receptor beta chains from a single sample sequenced in a study of blood T cell repertoires in COVID-19. Generated by immunoSEQ multiplex PCR, the TCRdb table keeps only in-frame clones and is missing some. Of hundreds of thousands of clones listed, roughly 92% are singletons. The sequencing input was peripheral blood. The receptors stem from a man aged 55 to 70 with COVID-19, enrolled during active disease.

This sequence joins TRBV5-1 and TRBJ1-1, with D possibly TRBD1 on 5 matching bases. The germline gives CDR1 SGHRS, CDR2 YFSETQ. The CDR3 runs to 17 residues. Trimming cost V 0 bases and J 1 base, with 16 bases left between them. The CDR3: CASSLVGMVRGNTEAFF. In DNA, the CDR3 is TGCGCCAGCAGCTTGGTGGGGATGGTTAGGGGGAACACTGAAGCTTTCTTT.

The chain employs TRBV7-3 and TRBJ2-3; D is perhaps TRBD1 (6 bases). Trimming stripped 5 bases from V and 2 bases from J, with 11 bases between. The CDR3 totals 14 residues. Germline CDR1 reads SGHTA; CDR2 reads FQGTGA. CDR3 loop: CASSQGFNTDTQYF. The CDR3 DNA sequence: TGTGCCAGCAGCCAGGGGTTTAACACAGATACGCAGTATTTT.

The chain employs TRBV5-8 and TRBJ2-3; 7 positions agree with TRBD2. Germline V gene sequence: CDR1 SGHTS, CDR2 YDEGEE. CDR3 length: 15 amino acids. Trimming removed 3 bases from V and 8 bases from J; junction bases left unmatched: 12. Here the CDR3 DNA reads TGTGCCAGCAGCTCTCGGACTAGGTCGTCCCGTACGCAGTATTTT. This sequence encodes CASSSRTRSSRTQYF.

The J gene is TRBJ2-7, the V gene TRBV5-1; 14 positions match TRBD2. J was trimmed by 6 bases and V by 4 bases; bases with no gene match: 12. The CDR3 is made up of 17 amino acids. Germline loops: CDR1 SGHRS, CDR2 YFSETQ. CDR3 loop: CASSGGTSGSARGEQYF. CDR3 coding DNA: TGCGCCAGCAGCGGAGGGACTAGCGGGAGCGCCCGGGGCGAGCAGTACTTC.

This sequence joins TRBV11-3 and TRBJ2-1; TRBD2 matches 7 bases. This CDR3 contains 16 residues. The germline V gene has CDR1 SGHNT and CDR2 YENEEA. V gave up 4 bases and J gave up 4 bases; unmatched junction bases: 10. CDR3 residues: CASSSTSGTTYNEQFF. The CDR3 DNA is TGTGCCAGCAGCTCGACAAGCGGGACCACTTACAATGAGCAGTTCTTC.

The chain combines TRBV3-1 (or the pseudogene TRBV3-2) with TRBJ2-7; a possible D gene is TRBD1 (6 bases). Germline loops: CDR1 LGHDT, CDR2 YNNKEL (reference sequence). The V end was cut by 4 bases, the J end by 2 bases, with 15 bases between. The CDR3 contains 15 residues. CDR3 nucleotides: TGTGCCAGCAGCCTACCAGGGGTGGTAACCTACGAGCAGTACTTC. Protein product: CASSLPGVVTYEQYF.